Described below is a single TCR beta chain sequence and its context. This sample is part of a study of technical replicates of blood from a few donors. The germline gives CDR1 SNHLY, CDR2 FYNNEI. The V end lost 6 bases, the J end lost 7 bases, and 19 bases lay between the germline ends. This CDR3 contains 14 residues. This table comes from immunoSEQ multiplex PCR, and its TCRdb copy is limited to in-frame clones, with some not included. The sample shows about 56,000 clones, around 96% of them seen only once. The specimen was PBMCs. This chain connects TRBV2 to TRBJ2-7; a possible D gene is TRBD2 (5 bases). This clonotype originated in a human donor in good health. Some clones in this sample may be carry-over from other donors' samples. The CDR3 sequence: CASSPSFGSGEQYF. CDR3 nucleotide sequence: TGTGCCAGCAGCCCCTCTTTTGGCTCGGGAGAGCAGTACTTC. Based on the CDR3 plus reference TRBV2 and TRBJ2-7, the full variable domain is EPEVTQTPSHQVTQMGQEVILRCVPISNHLYFYWYRQILGQKVEFLVSFYNNEISEKSEIFDDQFSVERPDGSNFTLKIRSTKLEDSAMYFCASSPSFGSGEQYFGPGTRLTVT.